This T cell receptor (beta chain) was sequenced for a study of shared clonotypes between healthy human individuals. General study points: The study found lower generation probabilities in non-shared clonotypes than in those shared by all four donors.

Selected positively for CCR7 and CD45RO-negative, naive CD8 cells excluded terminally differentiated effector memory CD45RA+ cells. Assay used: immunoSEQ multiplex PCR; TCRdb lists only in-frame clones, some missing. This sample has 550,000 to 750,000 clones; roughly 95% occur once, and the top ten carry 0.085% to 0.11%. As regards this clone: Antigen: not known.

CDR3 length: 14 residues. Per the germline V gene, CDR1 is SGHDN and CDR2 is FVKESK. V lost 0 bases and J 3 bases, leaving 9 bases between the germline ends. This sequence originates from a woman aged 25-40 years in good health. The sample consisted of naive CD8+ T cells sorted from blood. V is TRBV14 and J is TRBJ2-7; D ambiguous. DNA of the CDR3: TGTGCCAGCAGCCAAGATGGAACAGTCTACGAGCAGTACTTC. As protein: CASSQDGTVYEQYF.